Given below is one TCR beta chain in context. The sample is drawn from a study of T cells in Graves' hyperthyroidism and ophthalmopathy. RNA transcripts served as the template for amplifying TCR beta CDR3 regions. The HTBI primer set served for first-round RT-PCR of the TCR CDR3. TCRdb used MiXCR to reprocess the multiplex PCR reads, holding one entry per CDR3 protein. The profile shows 500,000 to 550,000 distinct CDR3 sequences, around 20% of them singletons. This TCR was recovered from a man younger than 35 with Graves' hyperthyroidism. Sample: blood.

CDR3 nucleotide sequence: TGTGCCTGGAAGGCAGCAACCTATGGCTACACCTTC. It translates to CAWKAATYGYTF. The chain employs TRBV30 and TRBJ1-2; D unresolved. Between the trimmed V and J ends, which lost 4 bases and 4 bases, there was a span of 10 bases. The CDR3 length is 12 residues. Germline loops: CDR1 GTSNPN, CDR2 SVGIG (reference sequence).